Included here is one T cell receptor beta chain sequence, with context. Its specificity is not known. The data are from a study of blood T cells in healthy people across ages. Study results and caveats: It was the long-lived donors that had more naive CD4+ cells and higher diversity than aged donors. Among T cells, TCR beta diversity per million cells dropped roughly linearly as age rose.

The CDR3 length is 15 residues. Trimming cost V 4 bases and J 10 bases, with 20 bases left between them. CDR1 SGHTA and CDR2 FQGNSA come from the germline V gene. Together with a sample-barcoded 5' primer, a J-beta primer mix was included in a second PCR lasting about 7 to 11 cycles. Researchers report that each sample yielded at least 2.5 million CDR3-containing paired-end reads. MiXCR, applied by TCRdb to the 5' RACE reads, yields one record per CDR3 protein. Seen here are fewer than 600,000 distinct CDR3 sequences, over 25% observed once, and the top ten hold 3% to 4%. Every donor provided roughly 10 milliliters of peripheral blood. Another study also made use of these data, one on T cells of mothers and their children.

The source of this sequence is a boy between 2 and 10 years old in good health. Sequenced material: blood. This chain links TRBV7-2 with TRBJ2-1; D may be TRBD1 (6 bases). The CDR3 loop is CASSSQGPFPWEQFF. CDR3 bases: TGTGCCAGCAGCTCTCAGGGGCCCTTCCCCTGGGAGCAGTTCTTC.